One sample yielded the 28 T cell receptor beta chains listed below, sequenced in a study of T-cell memory formation after mild COVID-19. TCRdb itself ran the 5' RACE reads through MiXCR, one entry per CDR3 protein. This sample has a few hundred thousand distinct CDR3 sequences, with approximately 20% found just once. Source material: PBMCs or a T cell subset sorted from them (not recorded which). The origin of the receptors is a man younger than 35 who had mild COVID-19 (a few samples of this study predate the infection). Cell type and time point are not known.

Only a few counts were recorded for this clonotype. One junction end does not reproduce the germline sequence, and a read error may be involved. The J gene is TRBJ2-2, the V gene TRBV27; tentative D call: TRBD2 (7 bases). Germline V lookup: CDR1 MNHEY, CDR2 SMNVEV (reference sequence). The CDR3 sequence is 14 residues long. CDR3: CASRAGAKTGELFF. CDR3 in DNA: TGTGCCAGCAGGGCGGGGGCGAAGACCGGGGAGCTGTTTTTT.

In this sample, this clonotype turned up a few times. This chain connects TRBV12-3 or TRBV12-4 to TRBJ2-1; D is possibly TRBD2 (6 bases). Trimming shortened V by 6 bases and J by 1 base, and 7 bases separated the two germline ends. CDR3 length equals 13 residues. The CDR3 DNA is TGTGCCAGCAGGGAGGGTTCCTACAATGAGCAGTTCTTC. Its protein is CASREGSYNEQFF.

Ten or more counts support this clonotype. The chain is built from TRBV6-5 and TRBJ1-2, with a weak D call TRBD1 (6 bases). This CDR3 region has 13 residues. Germline CDR1 MNHEY, CDR2 SVGAGI. The germline V and J ends were trimmed by 6 bases and 6 bases, with 14 bases remaining between them. CDR3 coding DNA: TGTGCCAGCAGAGAATCGGGGGGGCATGGCTACACCTTC. As protein: CASRESGGHGYTF.

In this sample, this clonotype turned up many times. This sequence joins TRBV11-2 and TRBJ2-2; D not resolved. V was pared by 3 bases and J by 2 bases, with 10 bases between. CDR1 and CDR2 (germline): SGHAT, FQNNGV. CDR3 length: 15 residues. CDR3 sequence (DNA): TGTGCCAGCAGCTTCCAACTTTTCAACACCGGGGAGCTGTTTTTT. Residues: CASSFQLFNTGELFF.

This clonotype came up a few times. V is TRBV6-2 or TRBV6-3 and J is TRBJ1-6; the D is unclear. This CDR3 has 12 amino acids. CDR1 is MNHEY, CDR2 SVGEGT, per germline. The V and J ends lost 6 bases and 9 bases respectively, with 9 bases between them. CDR3 in amino acids: CASSLQASPLHF. The CDR3 nucleotides read TGTGCCAGCAGCTTGCAAGCTTCACCCCTCCACTTT.

CDR3: CASRLAGVGEQYF. The CDR3 DNA is TGTGCCAGCAGACTAGCAGGGGTTGGCGAGCAGTACTTC. The chain couples TRBV7-9 to TRBJ2-7, with D tentatively TRBD1 or TRBD2 (6 bases each). CDR3 length: 13 amino acids. Deletions cut 6 bases from V and 6 bases from J, with 15 bases between. CDR1 is SEHNR and CDR2 is FQNEAQ in the germline V gene (reference sequence).

The chain links TRBV10-3 to TRBJ1-1; 10 bases are a match to TRBD1. The CDR3 covers 15 residues. Per germline, CDR1 ENHRY and CDR2 SYGVKD. Trimming removed 8 bases from V and 3 bases from J; junction bases left unmatched: 9. CDR3 sequence: CAIGGQGVRDTEAFF. The CDR3 DNA reads as TGTGCCATCGGTGGACAGGGGGTACGGGACACTGAAGCTTTCTTT.

This clonotype was counted between two and nine times. This rearrangement joins TRBV11-2 to TRBJ2-3; D perhaps matches TRBD2 (5 bases). The CDR3 is made up of 15 amino acids. Germline values: CDR1 SGHAT, CDR2 FQNNGV. The V end was cut by 5 bases, the J end by 0 bases, with 12 bases between. CDR3 bases: TGTGCCAGCAGCACATATTCGGGAAGCACAGATACGCAGTATTTT. This encodes CASSTYSGSTDTQYF.

J is TRBJ2-5 and V is TRBV6-5; D not certain. Germline V CDR1 and CDR2: MNHEY, SVGAGI. CDR3 length: 13 amino acids. The V end lost 0 bases, the J end lost 5 bases, and 7 bases lay between the germline ends. Written as DNA, the CDR3 is TGTGCCAGCAGTTACTCGGTCCGGGAGACCCAGTACTTC. This translates into CASSYSVRETQYF.

This clonotype turned up a few times. The V and J genes are TRBV28 and TRBJ2-1, with D uncertain. The CDR3 has 10 residues. The V gene's germline CDR1 is MDHEN and CDR2 SYDVKM. The V end was cut by 3 bases, the J end by 11 bases, with 5 bases between. CDR3 in amino acids: CASSLDQQFF. The CDR3 DNA reads as TGTGCCAGCAGTTTGGATCAGCAGTTCTTC.

A few counts support this clonotype. The V and J genes are TRBV5-1 and TRBJ2-2; TRBD1 might be the D (6 bases). V was clipped by 3 bases and J by 4 bases, with 10 bases between them. Germline V gene lookup returns CDR1 SGHRS and CDR2 YFSETQ. This CDR3 has 14 residues. The CDR3 loop is CASSSDRSTGELFF. The CDR3 bases are TGCGCCAGCAGCTCCGACAGGTCCACCGGGGAGCTGTTTTTT.

This clonotype was counted only a few times. The J gene is TRBJ2-7, the V gene TRBV4-1, with a weak D call TRBD2 (6 bases). The V end was cut by 1 base, the J end by 3 bases, with 10 bases between. This CDR3 has 14 residues. The germline V gene encodes CDR1 MGHRA and CDR2 YSYEKL. CDR3 sequence reads: CASSQVRGGYEQYF. CDR3 bases: TGCGCCAGCAGCCAAGTTAGGGGAGGCTACGAGCAGTACTTC.

This clonotype was seen a handful of times. The chain carries TRBV12-3 or TRBV12-4 and TRBJ2-1; D is unresolved. Trimming cost V 6 bases and J 9 bases, with 15 bases left between them. The CDR3 is 13 residues long. CDR3 region: CASSRTGSGEQFF. As DNA, the CDR3 is TGTGCCAGCAGCCGGACCGGCTCGGGTGAGCAGTTCTTC.

This clonotype came up many times. The chain carries TRBV7-6 and TRBJ2-3, with a possible D match to TRBD2 (5 bases). CDR1 and CDR2 (germline): SGHVS, FNYEAQ. V was pared by 6 bases and J by 5 bases, with 18 bases between. This CDR3 contains 15 residues. The CDR3 DNA sequence: TGTGCCAGCAGTCCCACTAGGGCCTCAGGAGATACGCAGTATTTT. Residues: CASSPTRASGDTQYF.

V and J are TRBV4-3 and TRBJ1-3; D gene ambiguous. Trimming pared 0 bases from V and 5 bases from J, leaving 11 bases between. The CDR3 has 15 amino acids. Germline V CDR1 and CDR2: LGHNA, YSLEER. The CDR3 DNA sequence: TGCGCCAGCAGCCAAGATGCGAAAGGACGAAACACCATATATTTT. Translation gives CASSQDAKGRNTIYF.

This clonotype was picked up a small number of times. The chain uses TRBV3-1 and TRBJ2-3, with D uncertain. CDR1 and CDR2 from the germline V gene are LGHDT and YNNKEL (reference sequence). This CDR3 has 16 amino acids. With 0 bases removed from V and 3 bases from J, the gap between germline ends came to 13 bases. The CDR3: CASSQEKGSGTDTQYF. The DNA for the CDR3 is TGTGCCAGCAGCCAAGAAAAGGGCAGTGGGACAGATACGCAGTATTTT.

CDR3 protein: CASSAGASGMNTGELFF. DNA for the CDR3: TGCGCCAGCAGTGCGGGGGCTAGCGGGATGAACACCGGGGAGCTGTTTTTT. V and J are TRBV10-1 and TRBJ2-2, with 9 bases aligning to TRBD2. CDR1 is WNHNN, CDR2 SYGVQD, per germline (reference sequence). CDR3 length: 17 residues. V lost 4 bases to trimming and J lost 1 base; unmatched junction nucleotides: 7.

A few counts support this clonotype. This chain joins TRBV6-5 and TRBJ1-2, with TRBD1 matching over 7 bases. Germline lookup yields CDR1 MNHEY and CDR2 SVGAGI. CDR3 length equals 13 residues. V gave up 2 bases and J gave up 4 bases; unmatched junction bases: 1. CDR3 DNA: TGTGCCAGCAGTTACGGACAGGTCTATGGCTACACCTTC. It specifies CASSYGQVYGYTF.

This clonotype was detected a few times. In nucleotides, the CDR3 is TGCAGCGTTGAGGAACAGGTTAGCACTGAAGCTTTCTTT. It is translated as CSVEEQVSTEAFF. The chain combines TRBV29-1 with TRBJ1-1; D might be TRBD1 (5 bases). Germline V gives CDR1 SQVTM, CDR2 ANQGSEA. This CDR3 contains 13 residues. Trimming took off 3 bases at V and 4 bases at J, with 12 bases between the two ends. The full variable domain, with the rest looked up from reference TRBV29-1 and TRBJ1-1, is SAVISQKPSRDICQRGTSLTIQCQVDSQVTMMFWYRQQPGQSLTLIATANQGSEATYESGFVIDKFPISRPNLTFSTLTVSNMSPEDSSIYLCSVEEQVSTEAFFGQGTRLTVV.

The CDR3, as DNA: TGTGCCTGGAGCCAAAGACCCGTTTTAGCTGAAGCTTTCTTT. Protein: CAWSQRPVLAEAFF. The gene calls are TRBV30 and TRBJ1-1; D call uncertain. Germline V gene data show CDR1 as GTSNPN and CDR2 as SVGIG (reference sequence). Trimming cost V 3 bases and J 6 bases, with 17 bases left between them. This CDR3 has 14 amino acids.

This clonotype was counted between two and nine times. The chain is built from TRBV6-1 and TRBJ2-5; D tentatively fits TRBD1 or TRBD2 (5 bases each). The CDR3 loop spans 16 amino acids. CDR1 is MNHNS, CDR2 SASEGT, per germline. The V end lost 3 bases, the J end lost 5 bases, and 19 bases lay between the germline ends. The CDR3 region has the DNA TGTGCCAGCAGTGAGCTCGGACGGGGCTGGCTGGAGACCCAGTACTTC. It yields the protein CASSELGRGWLETQYF.

This clonotype was counted between two and nine times. The chain employs TRBV18 and TRBJ2-7, with a tentative D call TRBD2 (6 bases). Per the germline V gene, CDR1 is KGHSH and CDR2 is LQKENI. V shed 6 bases and J shed 4 bases, with 7 bases lying between them. This CDR3 region has 11 residues. Here the CDR3 DNA reads TGTGCCAGCTCGGAGGGATACGAGCAGTACGTC. This codes for CASSEGYEQYV.

This clonotype was counted ten times or more. CDR3 DNA sequence: TGTGCCATCAGTACACATTTCCGTGGGACAGCAGGCCCCAATGAGCAGTTCTTC. Protein product: CAISTHFRGTAGPNEQFF. The chain has TRBV10-3 and TRBJ2-1; 7 bases fit TRBD1. The ends lost 5 bases at V and 6 bases at J; junction bases unmatched: 19. This CDR3 contains 18 residues. Germline CDR1 ENHRY, CDR2 SYGVKD.

This clonotype occurred a few times. The chain carries TRBV5-1 and TRBJ2-7; tentative D call: TRBD2 (6 bases). Germline V lookup: CDR1 SGHRS, CDR2 YFSETQ. V was pared by 3 bases and J by 0 bases, with 16 bases between. CDR3 length: 16 amino acids. The CDR3 DNA follows: TGCGCCAGCAGCTCAAGCGGGCCTACGAGCTCCTACGAGCAGTACTTC. The encoded protein is CASSSSGPTSSYEQYF.

This clonotype was seen a handful of times. This chain's CDR3 is CAATWDSSYEQYF. Here the CDR3 DNA reads TGCGCCGCGACATGGGACAGTTCCTACGAGCAGTACTTC. The chain uses TRBV10-2 and TRBJ2-7; TRBD1 aligns across 7 bases. Unmatched junction bases numbered 8, after V lost 11 bases and J lost 1 base. CDR1 is WSHSY, CDR2 SAAADI, per germline. The CDR3 length is 13 residues.

The rearrangement links TRBV19 to TRBJ1-1; maybe TRBD1 (6 bases). This CDR3 contains 15 residues. V lost 4 bases and J lost 2, with 14 bases in between. Germline-derived CDR1 and CDR2 are LNHDA and SQIVND (reference sequence). CDR3 sequence (DNA): TGTGCCAGTAGTAGAACCGGGACAAGAAACACTGAAGCTTTCTTT. Translated: CASSRTGTRNTEAFF.

The sample holds a few counts of this clonotype. The chain links TRBV7-6 to TRBJ2-1, with TRBD2 matching 11 bases. The CDR3 has 15 residues. V shed 2 bases and J 5 bases; nucleotides not matched to a gene: 2. Germline V CDR1 and CDR2: SGHVS, FNYEAQ. The CDR3 spells CASSLTSGGHNEQFF. In DNA form, the CDR3 reads TGTGCCAGCAGCTTAACTAGCGGGGGCCACAATGAGCAGTTCTTC.

This clonotype came up many times. The chain has TRBV20-1 and TRBJ2-5, with D tentatively TRBD2 (5 bases). V was shortened by 1 base and J by 7 bases, with 10 bases between the two germline ends. The germline V gene encodes CDR1 DFQATT and CDR2 SNEGSKA (reference sequence). This CDR3 has 12 amino acids. CDR3 DNA sequence: TGCAGTGCTAGAGGACCCCGGGGGACCCAGTACTTC. It yields the protein CSARGPRGTQYF.